This TCR beta chain was sequenced in a study of CD8+ T cells in alopecia areata (dated by TCRdb to 2017 to 2018). Regarding the research as a whole: Treated patients were enrolled in an open-label pilot trial of oral tofacitinib, 5 to 10 mg twice daily, for moderate-to-severe alopecia areata. RNA was obtained with the PAXgene miRNA kit for fixed scalp, the miRNeasy kit for PBMCs, and the RNeasy kit for mouse skin. Tofacitinib-treated patients had biopsies at baseline and at 4 and 24 weeks of treatment, with a later scalp biopsy in several patients. Clonality in the scalp was compared among normal scalp (n=4), patchy alopecia areata scalp (n=8), and alopecia totalis/universalis scalp (n=8). Scalp tissue and sorted CD4+ and CD8+ peripheral blood T cells from patchy and totalis/universalis alopecia areata patients and from healthy controls were covered by human TCRbeta sequencing. Amplification of TCRbeta CDR3 regions was done by immunoSEQ multiplex PCR using 35 Vbeta forward primers and 13 Jbeta reverse primers. In both human patients and the C3H/HeJ mouse model, the study applied high-throughput TCRbeta sequencing to look at T cell clonal expansion in alopecia areata. Patients stayed on tofacitinib for 6 to 18 months and then had 6 months of follow-up off drug so that delayed response and recurrence could be assessed. The SALT score, which quantifies the percentage of affected scalp surface area, was used to measure disease severity in treated patients.

Library method: the immunoSEQ multiplex PCR assay. RNA was extracted from all samples and reverse transcribed into cDNA, which served as template for TCR sequencing. First-strand cDNA was synthesized with SuperScript III using a 2:1 mix of oligo-dT and random hexamers. A synthetic immune receptor repertoire was used to measure amplification bias, and any remaining bias was corrected computationally. As for the authors' bioinformatics: Raw reads were preprocessed to remove errors, and CDR3 was defined by IMGT conventions from the conserved cysteine to phenylalanine. Clonality was computed by normalizing Shannon entropy by log2 of the number of productive unique TCRs and subtracting the result from 1. Scalp TCRbeta sequences were cross-referenced with sorted blood CD4 and CD8 repertoires so that the CD4 or CD8 identity of scalp clones could be inferred. Not all clones reach the TCRdb copy of this immuneACCESS table, which keeps in-frame sequences only. Checked studies attribute under half of the gap to unresolved V genes and leave the rest unexplained. The V and J calls and the clone size are those of that table, but D and trimming were determined from the DNA. The sample table shows 150,000 to 200,000 clones, and about 54% are seen once. Roughly 17% of the sample belongs to the ten largest clones.

In the paper's terms, the treatment or condition label means: oral pan-JAK inhibitor, 5-10 mg twice daily. From alopecia areata patients, peripheral blood was collected along with lesional scalp punch biopsies. PBMCs were isolated by density centrifugation and stained for CD3, CD4 and CD8, after which CD4+ and CD8+ T cells were sorted on a FACSAria. This clone has more than one count but fewer than ten. It lacks a known antigen. It has no much larger one-base neighbor in the sample; base qualities were not kept. What the work shows at the level of the full study, not this receptor alone: Many expanded lesional clones persisted in scalp and blood during tofacitinib treatment, which may partly explain relapse after stopping treatment. Because the treated cohort was small and included a single nonresponder, larger studies are needed to assess links between baseline CD8+ expansion and response. Compared with normal scalp, lesional scalp, particularly in alopecia totalis/universalis, had higher clonality and more expanded CD8+ clones, which suggests antigenic drive. Tofacitinib significantly lowered scalp clonality and the number of expanded CD8+ clones among the top 100 scalp clones. Unlike mouse skin, which is dominated by gammadelta T cells, normal human skin has resident alphabeta T cells that are also sequenced, and this complicates analysis of the scalp TCR repertoire. TCR sequences shared between patients were less clear than in mice, possibly partly because of HLA diversity in the patient population.

V lost 0 bases and J lost 6 bases; the stretch between them is 7 bases long. CDR1 SGDLS and CDR2 YYNGEE were looked up in the germline V gene. From cysteine to phenylalanine, the CDR3 is 12 amino acids long. Just CDR3 DNA is preserved here, 36 bases in frame from base 1. The source was CD4+ T cells sorted from blood, collected between weeks 55 and 65, from a patient treated with tofacitinib. The V and J genes are TRBV9 and TRBJ2-7, with no confident D gene call. The receptor was isolated from a human donor with alopecia areata. The nucleotides are TGTGCCAGCAGCGTAGAAGCTGGCGAGCAGTACTTC. Its product reads: CASSVEAGEQYF.